Below, one T cell receptor beta chain is given with its context. These data originate in a study of shared clonotypes between healthy human individuals. CD4+ cells underwent separation, giving CD45RA+ naive and CD45RA-negative memory subsets. Sequencing used immunoSEQ multiplex PCR; TCRdb keeps in-frame clones, though not all of them. Of some 1,600,000 clones listed, 95% to 99% are singletons. The V segment lost 2 bases and the J segment 6 bases; nucleotides outside the gene matches: 3. CDR1 is KGHSH and CDR2 is LQKENI in the germline V gene. The CDR3 contains 14 residues. This receptor was obtained from a man aged 25 to 45 in good health. The V call is TRBV18, the J call TRBJ2-1, with 8 bases that match TRBD2. Input material: naive CD4+ T cells sorted from blood. Subset meaning: CD45RA+ positively selected. CDR3 nucleotides: TGTGCCAGCTCACCAAGTCTAGCGGGCAATGAGCAGTTCTTC. Translating gives CASSPSLAGNEQFF.